This T cell receptor (beta chain) was found in a study of cytomegalovirus exposure and HLA in healthy donors. General study results and limits: Analysis was carried out at a later point, and it linked a missense DCLRE1C variant to TCR beta V- and J-gene trimming. Most likely, a cluster of highly shared sequence variants arose as a sequencing artifact.

60 Vbeta and 13 Jbeta primers were used in PCR. Profiling relied on immunoSEQ multiplex PCR, and the TCRdb table lists in-frame clones only, not all of them. Of some 100,000 clones in the sample, 65% to 80% were seen once. This clone has more than one count but fewer than ten. The antigen is undetermined. Germline assignment: CDR1 MNHEY and CDR2 SMNVEV (reference sequence). With V trimmed by 7 bases and J by 10 bases, 13 bases remained unmatched. This CDR3 is built from 14 residues. The rearrangement uses TRBV27 and TRBJ1-1; 9 bases match TRBD1. This clonotype originated in a woman aged 18-29 years in good health and CMV-seropositive. The sequenced material came from PBMCs. The CDR3 loop is CASMPDRGIVGAFF. In DNA form, the CDR3 reads TGTGCCAGCATGCCCGACAGGGGGATCGTCGGAGCTTTCTTT.